The rows below give T cell receptor beta chains drawn from one sample of a study of PD-L1 blockade in urothelial cancer. The assay was immunoSEQ multiplex PCR, and TCRdb's table has in-frame clones only and misses some. The table has 40,000 to 55,000 clones, around 88% seen once. Here the sequenced sample was PBMCs, taken around atezolizumab (anti-PD-L1) treatment. Receptors originate from a man in his sixties with urothelial cancer. Both conserved end residues are part of each CDR3.

j_call cdr3_length v_call cdr3_aa
TRBJ2-1 13 TRBV7-6 CASSSRGAHEQFF
TRBJ1-5 14 TRBV27 CASSLRPGFQPQHF
TRBJ2-1 15 TRBV19 CASIEGAGGFDEQFF
TRBJ1-5 14 TRBV29-1 CSVGGTNSNQPQHF
TRBJ2-1 17 TRBV7-6 CASSLGVRGGGGNEQFF
TRBJ1-2 13 TRBV23-1 CASSQAGRRGYTF
TRBJ2-5 15 TRBV6-1 CASSETTQGWETQYF
TRBJ1-3 15 TRBV2 CASGAQGISGNTIYF
TRBJ2-1 14 TRBV18 CASSPEQVYNEQFF
TRBJ1-6 14 TRBV7-9 CASSSGGGNSPLHF
TRBJ2-7 14 TRBV9 CASSSSGQSYEQYF
TRBJ2-1 14 TRBV5-1 CASSLERGFNEQFF
TRBJ2-7 16 TRBV7-2 CASSLLGISGAGEQYF
TRBJ2-5 12 TRBV2 CASGTTIMSQYF
TRBJ2-3 15 TRBV11-3 CASSLASGTEDTQYF
TRBJ2-7 13 TRBV4-1 CASSPAGRNEQYF
TRBJ1-1 13 TRBV9 CASSVARNTEAFF
TRBJ1-2 16 TRBV13 CASSLGVRTGGDGYTF
TRBJ1-1 17 TRBV2 CASSDSQYAGQNTEAFF
TRBJ1-1 13 TRBV5-5 CASSLGGSTEAFF
TRBJ1-2 14 TRBV11-3 CASSWGQGLSGYTF
TRBJ2-5 15 TRBV7-6 CASSLNRGSLETQYF
TRBJ2-1 16 TRBV6-1 CASSDRTRRGGDEQFF
TRBJ2-3 13 TRBV6-6 CASIQGLARTQYF
TRBJ2-3 13 TRBV27 CASSPLGRDTQYF
TRBJ2-1 13 TRBV11-3 CASSLAKNNEQFF
TRBJ2-7 17 TRBV27 CASSHGRDRGASYEQYF
TRBJ2-5 13 TRBV19 CASSRGVGETQYF
TRBJ2-3 13 TRBV7-2 CASSLALPDTQYF
TRBJ2-7 14 TRBV11-2 CASSLGLWSYEQYF
TRBJ2-1 15 TRBV10-1 CASSDRTSGHNEQFF
TRBJ2-3 16 TRBV7-6 CASSLGSGGATDTQYF
TRBJ2-3 17 TRBV29-1 CSVVTSGGFYGTDTQYF
TRBJ1-4 16 TRBV6-1 CASSEWKRTGNEKLFF
TRBJ1-1 14 TRBV28 CASSSPGAATEAFF
TRBJ1-5 18 TRBV7-8 CASSLALGQGTGNQPQHF
TRBJ1-2 13 TRBV11-2 CASSPLPYDGYTF
TRBJ2-2 13 TRBV6-5 CASRDRGTGELFF
TRBJ2-5 13 TRBV19 CASGSPDRETQYF
TRBJ2-1 15 TRBV27 CASSSGSPDLMSQFF
TRBJ2-3 14 TRBV5-4 CASSWDTDTNTQYF
TRBJ1-3 14 TRBV9 CASSEHYSGNTIYF
TRBJ2-3 18 TRBV5-1 CASSLQGTSGRAPDTQYF
TRBJ1-1 15 TRBV2 CASSVRVTGRQEAFF
TRBJ2-1 16 TRBV15 CATSPGTSGGRNEQFF
TRBJ1-2 13 TRBV27 CASAWDWNYGYTF
TRBJ2-5 13 TRBV19 CATSGGIWRTQYF
TRBJ1-5 18 TRBV14 CASSQVGRAGLRNQPQHF
TRBJ2-7 15 TRBV27 CASSYREGTAGEQYF
TRBJ2-7 16 TRBV10-3 CAIRSGLAGGSYEQYF
TRBJ1-1 13 TRBV29-1 CSVGTGGSDEAFF
TRBJ2-7 16 TRBV15 CATSRGYGQGVDEQYF
TRBJ2-2 15 TRBV7-9 CASSPPVANTGELFF
TRBJ2-5 13 TRBV7-2 CASSLDWTETQYF
TRBJ2-5 17 TRBV7-7 CASSLGPRGGPQETQYF
TRBJ2-3 21 TRBV9 CASSERTGPLSGGAVQDTQYF